The next 25 T cell receptor beta chains were all read from a single sample in a study of blood T cell repertoires in COVID-19. Data came from immunoSEQ multiplex PCR; TCRdb stores just in-frame clones and leaves some out. The sample lists over 400,000 clones; about 89% were seen once. The sample comprised peripheral blood. These receptors came from a woman aged 45 to 65 with COVID-19, enrolled during active disease.

V is TRBV28 and J is TRBJ1-3; no clear D. The CDR3 contains 13 residues. Germline V gives CDR1 MDHEN, CDR2 SYDVKM. V lost 8 bases and J lost 3, with 11 bases in between. CDR3 amino acids: CASRALFGNTIYF. The DNA of the CDR3 is TGTGCCAGCCGCGCGCTTTTTGGAAACACCATATATTTT. The full variable domain, completed using reference TRBV28 and TRBJ1-3, is DVKVTQSSRYLVKRTGEKVFLECVQDMDHENMFWYRQDPGLGLRLIYFSYDVKMKEKGDIPEGYSVSREKKERFSLILESASTNQTSMYLCASRALFGNTIYFGEGSWLTVV.

The genes are TRBV7-9 and TRBJ1-1; D gene ambiguous. There are 15 residues in the CDR3. With 5 bases removed from V and 11 bases from J, the gap between germline ends came to 24 bases. CDR1 and CDR2 from the germline V gene are SEHNR and FQNEAQ (reference sequence). The CDR3 sequence is CASSTILRTPGEAFF. The CDR3 DNA sequence: TGTGCCAGCAGCACGATCTTAAGGACTCCTGGGGAGGCTTTCTTT.

The V gene is TRBV6-5, the J gene TRBJ1-2; D gene uncertain. The germline V and J ends were trimmed by 0 bases and 8 bases, with 16 bases remaining between them. The CDR3 consists of 15 residues. The germline CDR1 and CDR2 sequences are MNHEY and SVGAGI. CDR3 coding DNA: TGTGCCAGCAGTTACTCGGGCACATTCTTTGGGGGCTACACCTTC. Protein: CASSYSGTFFGGYTF.

The chain links TRBV9 to TRBJ2-2, with D possibly being TRBD2 (6 bases). The germline V and J ends were trimmed by 0 bases and 7 bases, with 13 bases remaining between them. Germline V gene data show CDR1 as SGDLS and CDR2 as YYNGEE. The length of the CDR3 is 15 residues. Here the CDR3 DNA reads TGTGCCAGCAGCGTAGCTTGGGAGGCGAACGGGGAGCTGTTTTTT. Translated, it gives CASSVAWEANGELFF.

The rearrangement uses TRBV19 and TRBJ2-2; weak D call: TRBD2 (5 bases). Germline V lookup: CDR1 LNHDA, CDR2 SQIVND (reference sequence). The V and J ends lost 0 bases and 0 bases respectively, with 8 bases between them. There are 16 residues in the CDR3. The chain's CDR3 is CASSIDGRANTGELFF. The CDR3 DNA sequence: TGTGCCAGTAGTATAGATGGGCGGGCGAACACCGGGGAGCTGTTTTTT.

This clone was seen just once. V gene TRBV5-4 combines with J gene TRBJ1-1; possible D gene TRBD1, 6 bases. The ends were cut back, 2 bases at V and 0 bases at J, with 11 bases in the middle. Germline V gene lookup returns CDR1 SGHNT and CDR2 YYREEE (reference sequence). The CDR3 has 15 amino acids. For the CDR3, the DNA is TGTGCCAGCAGCTTTGGGGGCCCTGTGAACACTGAAGCTTTCTTT. It codes for CASSFGGPVNTEAFF.

The chain joins TRBV27 to TRBJ1-2, with 7 bases fitting TRBD1. CDR1 is MNHEY and CDR2 is SMNVEV in the germline V gene (reference sequence). The V gene end was trimmed by 5 bases and the J gene end by 5 bases; junction bases not matched to a gene: 8. CDR3 length: 14 amino acids. As DNA, the CDR3 is TGTGCCAGCAGTGAGCCGGGACAGATGTATGGCTACACCTTC. As protein: CASSEPGQMYGYTF.

This rearrangement joins TRBV5-6 to TRBJ1-6, with 7 bases lining up with TRBD1. CDR1 is SGHDT, CDR2 YYEEEE, per germline. The V segment lost 1 base and the J segment 6 bases; nucleotides outside the gene matches: 7. This CDR3 is 16 amino acids long. This CDR3 reads CASSLNPGQPNSPLHF. CDR3 DNA sequence: TGTGCCAGCAGCTTGAACCCGGGACAGCCTAATTCACCCCTCCACTTT.

V usage is TRBV15 and J usage is TRBJ1-4; tentative D call: TRBD1 (5 bases). Deletions cut 0 bases from V and 4 bases from J, with 9 bases between. Germline CDR1 and CDR2: LNHNV and YYDKDF (reference sequence). This CDR3 contains 15 residues. The CDR3 reads CATSRDLGLNEKLFF. The CDR3 DNA follows: TGTGCCACCAGCAGAGATCTGGGACTTAATGAAAAACTGTTTTTT.

V usage is TRBV11-1 and J usage is TRBJ2-5; TRBD1 agrees at 9 bases. The CDR3 has 15 amino acids. Trimming cost V 1 base and J 4 bases; bases outside gene matches: 4. Germline lookup yields CDR1 SGHAT and CDR2 FQDESV (reference sequence). The CDR3 loop is CASSLGQGDGETQYF. DNA for the CDR3: TGTGCCAGCAGCTTAGGACAGGGGGACGGAGAGACCCAGTACTTC.

The chain joins TRBV7-2 to TRBJ1-1; D is unresolved. This CDR3 is 15 amino acids long. Trimming pared 2 bases from V and 4 bases from J, leaving 14 bases between. Germline-derived CDR1 and CDR2 are SGHTA and FQGNSA. The CDR3 loop is CASSLISVRSTEAFF. DNA for the CDR3: TGTGCCAGCAGCTTAATCTCGGTAAGGAGCACTGAAGCTTTCTTT.

The chain is built from TRBV7-6 and TRBJ1-1; D unresolved. Per the germline V gene, CDR1 is SGHVS and CDR2 is FNYEAQ. The CDR3 is 14 residues long. Between the trimmed V and J ends, which lost 1 base and 1 base, there was a span of 7 bases. This chain's CDR3 is CASSLVEGNTEAFF. The DNA for the CDR3 is TGTGCCAGCAGCTTAGTTGAGGGGAACACTGAAGCTTTCTTT.

CDR3 region: CASSSPTSSSYNSPLHF. The DNA of the CDR3 is TGTGCCAGCAGCTCGCCCACCTCGAGCTCCTATAATTCACCCCTCCACTTT. V usage is TRBV7-9 and J usage is TRBJ1-6; D gene unclear. From germline, CDR1 is SEHNR and CDR2 FQNEAQ (reference sequence). Between the trimmed V and J ends, which lost 4 bases and 0 bases, there was a span of 13 bases. This CDR3 contains 17 residues.

The chain couples TRBV20-1 to TRBJ1-6; a weak D match, TRBD1 (6 bases). CDR3 length equals 14 residues. CDR1 is DFQATT and CDR2 is SNEGSKA in the germline V gene (reference sequence). The V and J ends lost 3 bases and 7 bases respectively, with 13 bases between them. The DNA of the CDR3 is TGCAGTGCTAGTCCCCAGGGGTCCAATTCACCCCTCCACTTT. Its translation is CSASPQGSNSPLHF.

The V call is TRBV5-4, the J call TRBJ2-1; 11 positions agree with TRBD2. This CDR3 comprises 15 residues. Germline-derived CDR1 and CDR2 are SGHNT and YYREEE (reference sequence). With V trimmed by 1 base and J by 6 bases, 3 bases remained unmatched. CDR3 sequence (DNA): TGTGCCAGCAGCTTGAGTAGCGGGGGGGCCAATGAGCAGTTCTTC. Amino acid sequence: CASSLSSGGANEQFF.

The chain is built from TRBV19 and TRBJ2-5; TRBD1 aligns across 8 bases. Germline loops: CDR1 LNHDA, CDR2 SQIVND (reference sequence). This CDR3 spans 15 amino acids. The V segment lost 6 bases and the J segment 4 bases; nucleotides outside the gene matches: 10. This CDR3 reads CASSPPRQGSETQYF. For the CDR3, the DNA is TGTGCCAGTAGCCCCCCCAGACAGGGGTCAGAGACCCAGTACTTC.

This clone was seen only once. The chain combines TRBV2 with TRBJ2-7; the match to TRBD2 covers 9 bases. The trim removed 0 bases at V and 2 bases at J, leaving 2 bases unmatched. Per the germline V gene, CDR1 is SNHLY and CDR2 is FYNNEI. The CDR3 has 15 amino acids. CDR3 sequence (DNA): TGTGCCAGCAGTGAAGCGCGGGGGGGGCCCTACGAGCAGTACTTC. Its translation is CASSEARGGPYEQYF.

The rearrangement joins TRBV3-1 (or the pseudogene TRBV3-2) to TRBJ2-4, with 7 nucleotides matching TRBD1. This CDR3 spans 13 amino acids. Germline V gene lookup returns CDR1 LGHDT and CDR2 YNNKEL (reference sequence). With V trimmed by 5 bases and J by 14 bases, 12 bases remained unmatched. Written as DNA, the CDR3 is TGTGCCAGCAGCTTTGGACAGGCGGCGGGCGAGTACTTC. It specifies CASSFGQAAGEYF.

V is TRBV9 and J is TRBJ1-3; unclear D gene. The CDR3 consists of 13 residues. Germline-derived CDR1 and CDR2 are SGDLS and YYNGEE. V gave up 4 bases and J gave up 0 bases, with 5 bases separating them. The CDR3 region is CASSPRSGNTIYF. Here the CDR3 DNA reads TGTGCCAGCAGCCCCCGCTCTGGAAACACCATATATTTT.

J is TRBJ1-2 and V is TRBV5-3; possibly TRBD1 for D (6 bases). TRBV5-3 is identified as an open reading frame with a role that is uncertain. The CDR3 is made up of 15 amino acids. V lost 9 bases and J lost 1, with 19 bases in between. This CDR3 is CANPPPDRNNYGYTF. CDR3 bases: TGTGCCAACCCCCCCCCGGACAGAAATAACTATGGCTACACCTTC.

This chain uses TRBV19 with TRBJ2-2, with TRBD1 as a possible D gene (6 bases). V lost 5 bases, J lost 6 bases, and 13 bases lay in between. The CDR3 length is 14 residues. In germline, CDR1 is LNHDA, CDR2 SQIVND (reference sequence). The CDR3 loop reads CASSPQGPAGELFF. CDR3 sequence (DNA): TGTGCCAGTAGTCCTCAGGGGCCGGCCGGGGAGCTGTTTTTT.

The V call is TRBV4-1, the J call TRBJ2-1; TRBD1 agrees at 8 bases. CDR3 length equals 15 residues. V dropped 4 bases and J dropped 7; count of bases not matched to a gene: 9. In germline, CDR1 is MGHRA, CDR2 YSYEKL. CDR3 DNA: TGCGCCAGCAGCCCAGGACAGGGCGCATTGAATGAGCAGTTCTTC. It encodes CASSPGQGALNEQFF.

The chain joins TRBV10-1 to TRBJ2-1; 9 bases map to TRBD2. The V segment lost 0 bases and the J segment 8 bases; nucleotides outside the gene matches: 11. CDR1 and CDR2 from the germline V gene are WNHNN and SYGVQD (reference sequence). The CDR3 length is 17 residues. The CDR3 spells CASSESPGTSLLDEQFF. The CDR3 region has the DNA TGCGCCAGCAGTGAGTCCCCCGGGACTAGCCTGCTGGATGAGCAGTTCTTC.

The chain carries TRBV19 and TRBJ2-1; TRBD2 agrees at 10 bases. Germline V gives CDR1 LNHDA, CDR2 SQIVND (reference sequence). After removal of 5 bases from V and 6 bases from J, the junction contained 7 bases not matched to a gene. CDR3 length: 15 amino acids. CDR3: CASSVTSGDFNEQFF. The CDR3 coding sequence is TGTGCCAGTAGTGTAACTAGCGGGGATTTCAATGAGCAGTTCTTC.

This clone was observed a single time. The chain combines TRBV11-2 with TRBJ2-1; 15 bases map to TRBD2. The CDR3 totals 16 residues. In germline, CDR1 is SGHAT, CDR2 FQNNGV. With V trimmed by 4 bases and J by 9 bases, 7 bases remained unmatched. CDR3 DNA sequence: TGTGCCAGCAGCTCCCGGACTAGCGGGGGGGTTAGTGAGCAGTTCTTC. This encodes CASSSRTSGGVSEQFF.